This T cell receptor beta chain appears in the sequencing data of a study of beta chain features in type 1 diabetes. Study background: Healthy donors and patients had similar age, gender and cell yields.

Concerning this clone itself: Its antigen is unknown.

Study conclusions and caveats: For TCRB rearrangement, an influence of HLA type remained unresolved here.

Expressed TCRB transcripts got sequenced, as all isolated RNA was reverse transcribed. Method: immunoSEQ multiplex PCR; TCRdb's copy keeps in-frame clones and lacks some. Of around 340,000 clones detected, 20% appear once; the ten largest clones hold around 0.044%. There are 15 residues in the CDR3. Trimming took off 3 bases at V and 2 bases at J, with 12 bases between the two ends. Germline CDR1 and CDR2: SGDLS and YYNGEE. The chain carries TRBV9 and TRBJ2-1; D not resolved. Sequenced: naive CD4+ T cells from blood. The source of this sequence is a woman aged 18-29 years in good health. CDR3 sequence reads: CASSDALGAYNEQFF. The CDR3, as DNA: TGTGCCAGCAGCGATGCGCTAGGTGCCTACAATGAGCAGTTCTTC. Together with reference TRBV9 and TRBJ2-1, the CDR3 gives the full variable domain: DSGVTQTPKHLITATGQRVTLRCSPRSGDLSVYWYQQSLDQGLQFLIQYYNGEERAKGNILERFSAQQFPDLHSELNLSSLELGDSALYFCASSDALGAYNEQFFGPGTRLTVL.